This is a list of T cell receptor beta chains from one sample in a study of cytomegalovirus exposure and HLA in healthy donors. Using immunoSEQ multiplex PCR, the repertoire was profiled, and TCRdb retains in-frame clones only, with some absent. The sample holds around 150,000 clones, roughly 90% seen once. Sequencing was done on a sample of PBMCs. The receptor set was obtained from a woman between 18 and 29 years old in good health and CMV-seronegative. Both conserved end residues are part of each CDR3. D genes are given only for firm matches. Rows may omit the clone size; those that give it use once, few, many or a size class.

v_gene	d_gene	j_gene	len	abundance	CDR3nt	CDR3aa
TRBV4-1	TRBD1	TRBJ1-1	15	-	TGCGCCAGCAGCCAAGCGGCAGGGGGTAGTACTGAAGCTTTCTTT	CASSQAAGGSTEAFF
TRBV7-9	TRBD2	TRBJ2-7	16	-	TGTGCCAGCAGCTTTAAGACTAGCGCCCCCTCCTACGAGCAGTACTTC	CASSFKTSAPSYEQYF
TRBV5-6	-	TRBJ1-2	16	-	TGTGCCAGCAGCATGGGACATCCGGGAGGCTCCTATGGCTACACCTTC	CASSMGHPGGSYGYTF
TRBV18	-	TRBJ2-1	13	-	TGTGCCAGCTCCCCTGGGGGGGCCAGGGAGCAGTTCTTC	CASSPGGAREQFF
TRBV2	TRBD1	TRBJ1-5	17	once	TGTGCCAGCAGTGTCGAGGCCGCCGGGACAGCTATCCGGCCCCAGCATTTT	CASSVEAAGTAIRPQHF
TRBV6-1	-	TRBJ1-2	12	once	TGTGCCAGCAGTGAGGGGGGGAATGGCTACACCTTC	CASSEGGNGYTF
TRBV20-1	-	TRBJ1-1	11	-	TGCAGTGCTCTTAAGAACACTGAAGCTTTCTTT	CSALKNTEAFF
TRBV18	-	TRBJ2-1	18	-	TGTGCCAGCTCACCACTCCCCAAAGGGACTGATACCTACAATGAGCAGTTCTTC	CASSPLPKGTDTYNEQFF
TRBV6-1	-	TRBJ2-7	13	-	TGTGCCAGCAGAGCCCAGGGGACCTACGAGCAGTACTTC	CASRAQGTYEQYF
TRBV5-1	-	TRBJ1-1	14	-	TGCGCCAGCAGCTTGGTGGGAGTGAACACTGAAGCTTTCTTT	CASSLVGVNTEAFF
TRBV5-6	-	TRBJ1-2	15	-	TGTGCCAGCAGCTTCCCGGAGGACGGGGGTTATGGCTACACCTTC	CASSFPEDGGYGYTF
TRBV18	-	TRBJ1-1	16	-	TGTGCCAGCTCCCGCACTAGAGGGTCGGAGGACACTGAAGCTTTCTTT	CASSRTRGSEDTEAFF
TRBV6-5	-	TRBJ1-2	15	-	TGTGCCAGCAGTGTCAGGGGACGAGGTCGCTATGGCTACACCTTC	CASSVRGRGRYGYTF
TRBV4-3	-	TRBJ1-1	16	few	TGCGCCAGCAGCCAATTCAAGGGGTTTGCGAACACTGAAGCTTTCTTT	CASSQFKGFANTEAFF
TRBV27	-	TRBJ1-5	15	-	TGTGCCAGCAGTACGGGAGGTCGGGGCAATCAGCCCCAGCATTTT	CASSTGGRGNQPQHF
TRBV6-1	TRBD2	TRBJ2-1	13	-	TGTGCCAGCAGTGCGACCGGGGGGAATGAGCAGTTCTTC	CASSATGGNEQFF
TRBV7-9	-	TRBJ2-2	18	once	TGTGCCAGCAGCCCTCGAAGAGTCGGCGGCAAATTCACCGGGGAGCTGTTTTTT	CASSPRRVGGKFTGELFF
TRBV2	-	TRBJ1-1	12	-	TGTGCCTGGGGAGCGGAGAACACTGAAGCTTTCTTT	CAWGAENTEAFF
TRBV14	-	TRBJ1-2	12	few	TGTGCCAGCAGCCTTTCAGGGGAGGGCTACACCTTC	CASSLSGEGYTF
TRBV7-9	TRBD1	TRBJ1-1	14	few	TGTGCCAGCAGCCCGACAGGGGGCTGGACTGAAGCTTTCTTT	CASSPTGGWTEAFF
TRBV6-5	TRBD1	TRBJ2-3	16	-	TGTGCCAGCAGTTACTCACCGGGACAGGGGACAGATACGCAGTATTTT	CASSYSPGQGTDTQYF
TRBV2	-	TRBJ1-5	15	-	TGTGCCAGCAGTCAACAGTGGGAGAGCAATCAGCCCCAGCATTTT	CASSQQWESNQPQHF
TRBV4-1	TRBD1	TRBJ1-4	17	few	TGCGCCAGCAGCCGCGGACAGGGGGCTGCTTTATCGGAAAAACTGTTTTTT	CASSRGQGAALSEKLFF
TRBV7-2	TRBD2	TRBJ2-7	16	-	TGTGCCAGCAGCTTCCAAAGGACTAGTTTGAAATACGAGCAGTACTTC	CASSFQRTSLKYEQYF
TRBV27	TRBD1	TRBJ1-2	18	-	TGTGCCAGCAGTTTATCTGGTGGAGGGGACAGGGTACCCTATGGCTACACCTTC	CASSLSGGGDRVPYGYTF
TRBV4-3	TRBD1	TRBJ2-5	13	-	TGCGCCAGCAGCCCCCAGGGGGCGAAGACCCAGTACTTC	CASSPQGAKTQYF
TRBV27	-	TRBJ1-6	16	few	TGTGCCAGTTTTACTACAGGGAGCCCCTGGAATTCACCCCTCCACTTT	CASFTTGSPWNSPLHF
TRBV5-1	TRBD1	TRBJ2-1	14	-	TGCGCCAGCAGCTTGGACAGGGGCTACAATGAGCAGTTCTTC	CASSLDRGYNEQFF
TRBV6-4	-	TRBJ2-1	16	-	TGTGCCAGCAGTGACAGGGGCAGGGGGGCTATTAATGAGCAGTTCTTC	CASSDRGRGAINEQFF
TRBV7-2	-	TRBJ1-2	14	-	TGTGCCAGCAGGACGGACGCCGACAGCAATGGCTACACCTTC	CASRTDADSNGYTF
TRBV2	TRBD1	TRBJ1-1	13	-	TGTGCCAGCGCCCCGACAGGGGTTACTGAAGCTTTCTTT	CASAPTGVTEAFF
TRBV2	-	TRBJ2-3	15	-	TGTGCCAGCAGTGAAATACTAGCATCCACAGATACGCAGTATTTT	CASSEILASTDTQYF
TRBV29-1	-	TRBJ1-1	14	-	TGCAGCGTATCCCTCAGGGGCCTGAACACTGAAGCTTTCTTT	CSVSLRGLNTEAFF
TRBV6-5	TRBD1	TRBJ1-5	14	-	TGTGCCAGCCGCAGACAGGGAGATCATCAGCCCCAGCATTTT	CASRRQGDHQPQHF
TRBV6-6	TRBD2	TRBJ2-3	13	-	TGTGCCGGGACTACTAGCGCGACAGATACGCAGTATTTT	CAGTTSATDTQYF